The T cell receptor beta chain under discussion was sequenced for a study of vaccination and CD4 T cells after COVID-19. Study-wide points: There was no significant change from 21 to 38 median reactive clonotypes. Early post-infection timepoints were not included, and relatively few convalescent patients were studied. Spike mono-reactivity was evident in 304 of the 307 vaccine-specific clones derived from convalescent patients.

V shed 2 bases, J shed 5 bases, and the junction held 12 bases outside the gene matches. Germline CDR1 reads DFQATT; CDR2 reads SNEGSKA (reference sequence). CDR3 length: 16 residues. In regard to this clonotype: The antigen is unknown.

Oncomine TCR Beta short-read sequencing was applied to DNA from cultured CD4+ T cells. Genomic DNA was isolated from CD4+ T cells that had been cultured. TCRdb analysed the PCR reads with MiXCR anew, one entry per CDR3 protein. The sample consists of 3,500 to 5,500 distinct CDR3 sequences, less than 45% of them appearing once. Treatment defined: roughly 11-day PBMC culture with coronavirus spike peptide pools or control peptides (ViraFEST assay). This sequence joins TRBV20-1 and TRBJ2-1; 7 bases are a match to TRBD2. This material consisted of CD4+ T cells from blood, cultured in vitro, taken after SARS-CoV-2 vaccination. The sequence was obtained from a human donor who had recovered from COVID-19. As DNA, the CDR3 is TGCAGTGCTAGAATCCTCGCGGGAGCGTCTAACAATGAGCAGTTCTTC. This encodes CSARILAGASNNEQFF.